This T cell receptor (beta chain) came from a study of blood T cells in healthy people across ages. Study results and caveats: Long-lived donors had more naive CD4+ cells and higher diversity than aged donors.

Through a sample-barcoded 5' primer and a J-beta primer mix, a second PCR was run for about 6 to 11 cycles. Via MiXCR, TCRdb re-called the 5' RACE reads, giving one row per CDR3 protein. In the table there are about 1.1 million distinct CDR3 sequences, about two fifths of which are singletons. CDR3 length: 16 amino acids. The V gene's germline CDR1 is DFQATT and CDR2 SNEGSKA (reference sequence). A note on this clonotype: Antigen specificity is unknown. A much larger clone differs from this one at a single base, so this may be a read error.

Total RNA was isolated from each sample in quantities of at least 6 micrograms. This chain joins TRBV20-1 and TRBJ1-2; tentative D call: TRBD1 (5 bases). The TCR was taken from a man aged 18 to 30 in good health. Sequenced: blood. The CDR3 region has the DNA TGCAGTGCTAGTCGTGAGAGGGACCCAACCGGTTATGACTACACCTTC. Its protein is CSASRERDPTGYDYTF.